This record looks at one TCR beta chain sequence and its context. The CDR3 contains 14 residues. With 6 bases clipped from V and 4 bases from J, the junction kept 8 bases outside the gene matches. Germline values: CDR1 LGHNT, CDR2 FRNRAP. The entry originates in a study of T-cell reconstitution after alpha-beta-depleted transplantation in children. Library preparation (for TCRbeta) was performed with unique molecular identifiers. One entry per CDR3 protein, called by TCRdb with MiXCR from the PCR reads. The sample records approximately 800,000 distinct CDR3 sequences, under 20% being singletons. The source was PBMCs, mostly from graft donor cells, collected 360 days after TCRalphabeta/CD19-depleted stem cell transplant. This chain links TRBV12-5 with TRBJ2-5; 7 nucleotides match TRBD1. This clonotype originated in a male patient younger than 18 who had a stem cell transplant for acute lymphoblastic leukemia, so the T cells may come from the graft donor. CDR3 DNA sequence: TGTGCTAGTGGGACAGGGTTGATCGTAGAGACCCAGTACTTC. Its protein is CASGTGLIVETQYF.